Presented here are 24 T cell receptor beta chains from one specimen sequenced in a study of cytomegalovirus exposure and HLA in healthy donors. PCR was performed using 60 Vbeta and 13 Jbeta primers. Assay used: immunoSEQ multiplex PCR; TCRdb lists only in-frame clones, some missing. This repertoire includes more than 140,000 clones. Input material: PBMCs. The receptor set was obtained from a woman aged 18-29 years in good health and CMV-seronegative.

The J gene is TRBJ2-2, the V gene TRBV27; the D gene is possibly TRBD1 (6 bases). The CDR3 is 16 amino acids. Trimming pared 3 bases from V and 2 bases from J, leaving 13 bases between. The V gene's germline CDR1 is MNHEY and CDR2 SMNVEV (reference sequence). The CDR3 region is CASSFPGAVNTGELFF. CDR3 sequence (DNA): TGTGCCAGCAGTTTTCCAGGGGCCGTCAACACCGGGGAGCTGTTTTTT.

The rearrangement links TRBV6-1 to TRBJ2-7, with 9 bases lining up with TRBD1. Germline CDR1 is MNHNS and CDR2 is SASEGT. V lost 0 bases to trimming and J lost 13 bases; unmatched junction nucleotides: 4. This CDR3 has 12 residues. The CDR3 DNA reads TGTGCCAGCAGTGAAGCCAGGGACAGGGTTTACGTC. Its translation: CASSEARDRVYV.

The V gene is TRBV6-1, the J gene TRBJ1-1; 9 bases are a match to TRBD1. Trimming removed 8 bases from V and 7 bases from J; junction bases left unmatched: 8. This CDR3 has 13 amino acids. Germline CDR1 and CDR2: MNHNS and SASEGT. The CDR3 region has the DNA TGTGCCAGCGGGACAGGGAGGACTATTGAAGCTTTCTTT. Encoded protein: CASGTGRTIEAFF.

The chain carries TRBV2 and TRBJ2-5; 7 bases map to TRBD1. This CDR3 is built from 14 residues. Germline lookup yields CDR1 SNHLY and CDR2 FYNNEI. Trimming removed 5 bases from V and 0 bases from J; junction bases left unmatched: 3. The CDR3 loop is CASSQGGYQETQYF. The CDR3 nucleotides are TGTGCCAGCAGTCAAGGGGGCTACCAAGAGACCCAGTACTTC.

A remark on this clone: Relative to the germline gene, one junction end is altered; a read error may explain this. CDR3 bases: TGTGCCAGCAGCCCGGGACAGGGTCTTCCCCACTCCTTC. Protein product: CASSPGQGLPHSF. The chain recombines TRBV5-8 with TRBJ2-7, with TRBD1 identical over 9 bases. The CDR3 extends over 13 amino acids. Germline values: CDR1 SGHTS, CDR2 YDEGEE.

The genes are TRBV29-1 and TRBJ1-2, with 9 positions matching TRBD1. The trim removed 4 bases at V and 11 bases at J, leaving 5 bases unmatched. The V gene's germline CDR1 is SQVTM and CDR2 ANQGSEA. The CDR3 runs 11 residues. For the CDR3, the DNA is TGCAGCGTTGCCGGGACAGGGAATTACACCTTC. Translated: CSVAGTGNYTF.

The chain employs TRBV6-1 and TRBJ2-7, with 9 bases identical to TRBD1. CDR1 MNHNS and CDR2 SASEGT come from the germline V gene. The trim removed 5 bases at V and 3 bases at J, leaving 2 bases unmatched. The CDR3 is 13 residues long. The CDR3 nucleotides are TGTGCCAGCAGTAGACAGGGGGTCTACGAGCAGTACTTC. Translating gives CASSRQGVYEQYF.

CDR3 in DNA: TGCGCCAGCACCCACAGGGAGGGAGTGAGGGGAAATTACAATGAGCAGTTCTTC. The encoded protein is CASTHREGVRGNYNEQFF. The chain uses TRBV4-1 and TRBJ2-1, with D possibly TRBD2 on 7 matching bases. This CDR3 is 18 amino acids long. Between the trimmed V and J ends, which lost 7 bases and 4 bases, there was a span of 26 bases. CDR1 is MGHRA, CDR2 YSYEKL, per germline.

J is TRBJ2-7 and V is TRBV18; 8 bases are a match to TRBD1. Trimming removed 2 bases from V and 5 bases from J; junction bases left unmatched: 8. This CDR3 is built from 15 residues. Germline loops: CDR1 KGHSH, CDR2 LQKENI. The CDR3 loop reads CASSPRQGSVDEQYV. In DNA form, the CDR3 reads TGTGCCAGCTCACCAAGACAGGGGTCGGTGGACGAGCAGTACGTC.

This sequence joins TRBV18 and TRBJ1-1, with TRBD1 matching over 7 bases. Germline trimming cut 5 bases from V and 6 bases from J; bases unmatched to any gene: 6. Germline V CDR1 and CDR2: KGHSH, LQKENI. The CDR3 has 13 residues. In nucleotides, the CDR3 is TGTGCCAGCTCAGGGACAGTCTACTCTGAAGCTTTCTTT. Translated: CASSGTVYSEAFF.

The V call is TRBV30, the J call TRBJ2-6; D is perhaps TRBD1 (7 bases). Germline V lookup: CDR1 GTSNPN, CDR2 SVGIG (reference sequence). Trimming removed 7 bases from V and 1 base from J, with 20 bases in between. This CDR3 region has 17 residues. CDR3 coding DNA: TGTGCCTCTGAAGGAGGGGGCTTTCGATCTGGGGCCAACGTCCTGACTTTC. Protein sequence: CASEGGGFRSGANVLTF.

A note on this clone: No DNA is shown, since the ends of the CDR3 on it are uncertain; the CDR3 is the one TCRdb lists. The gene calls are TRBV30 and TRBJ1-3. The CDR3 has 11 residues if both end residues are counted. CDR1 is GTSNPN and CDR2 is SVGIG in the germline V gene (reference sequence). The CDR3 spells CAWSVGPGSGF.

V gene TRBV9 combines with J gene TRBJ2-5, with unresolved D. The CDR3 totals 12 residues. Per germline, CDR1 SGDLS and CDR2 YYNGEE. V lost 2 bases and J 5 bases, leaving 7 bases between the germline ends. CDR3 region: CASSVTEETQYF. The DNA for the CDR3 is TGTGCCAGCAGCGTTACCGAGGAGACCCAGTACTTC.

The rearrangement links TRBV27 to TRBJ2-4, with 9 bases aligning to TRBD2. CDR1 is MNHEY, CDR2 SMNVEV, per germline (reference sequence). This CDR3 has 15 residues. With V trimmed by 2 bases and J by 6 bases, 5 bases remained unmatched. Written as DNA, the CDR3 is TGTGCCAGCAGTTTAGGCGGCGGGGGGGTAAACATTCAGTACTTC. Encoded protein: CASSLGGGGVNIQYF.

The chain combines TRBV5-6 with TRBJ1-4; perhaps TRBD1 as D (6 bases). The V gene lost 4 bases and the J gene lost 7 bases, with 20 bases spanning the gap. The CDR3 has 16 residues. CDR1 is SGHDT, CDR2 YYEEEE, per germline. The CDR3 region has the DNA TGTGCCAGCAGCGTAGGCTGGGCCCTGACAGGTGAAAAACTGTTTTTT. Translation: CASSVGWALTGEKLFF.

The CDR3 DNA sequence: TGTGCCAGCAGCAAAGTGGAGTCGGGGAAGGGGGCAAATGGAAACACCATATATTTT. As protein: CASSKVESGKGANGNTIYF. V gene TRBV21-1 combines with J gene TRBJ1-3; the D call in the table, TRBD1, was not verified against the DNA. TRBV21-1 is tagged as a pseudogene. This CDR3 spans 19 amino acids.

The genes are TRBV5-4 and TRBJ1-2; D is uncertain. CDR3 length: 14 amino acids. The germline V and J ends were trimmed by 1 base and 2 bases, with 9 bases remaining between them. Germline-derived CDR1 and CDR2 are SGHNT and YYREEE (reference sequence). CDR3 amino acids: CASSLPIANYGYTF. The CDR3 bases are TGTGCCAGCAGCTTGCCTATAGCGAACTATGGCTACACCTTC.

The chain joins TRBV12-5 to TRBJ2-3; no firm D call. The CDR3 is 15 residues long. V was cut by 3 bases and J by 5 bases, with 15 bases left in between. Germline V gene sequence: CDR1 LGHNT, CDR2 FRNRAP. The CDR3 region is CASGLNTHPVDTQYF. The CDR3 DNA follows: TGTGCTAGTGGTTTAAACACCCACCCAGTAGATACGCAGTATTTT.

This chain links TRBV18 with TRBJ2-7; 10 nucleotides agree with TRBD2. Germline CDR1 is KGHSH and CDR2 is LQKENI. V trimming: 5 bases; J trimming: 7 bases; junction bases outside the gene matches: 11. CDR3 size: 15 residues. The CDR3 spells CASSSNLAGAGEQYF. The CDR3 DNA sequence: TGTGCCAGCTCATCAAACCTAGCGGGAGCAGGTGAGCAGTACTTC. The variable domain in full, completed from reference TRBV18 and TRBJ2-7, reads NAGVMQNPRHLVRRRGQEARLRCSPMKGHSHVYWYRQLPEEGLKFMVYLQKENIIDESGMPKERFSAEFPKEGPSILRIQQVVRGDSAAYFCASSSNLAGAGEQYFGPGTRLTVT.

V and J are TRBV5-1 and TRBJ2-1; 8 nucleotides agree with TRBD2. V shed 2 bases and J 4 bases; nucleotides not matched to a gene: 2. The CDR3 consists of 14 residues. Germline CDR1 and CDR2: SGHRS and YFSETQ. The CDR3 reads CASSFRGGYNEQFF. CDR3 sequence (DNA): TGCGCCAGCAGCTTCCGGGGGGGATACAATGAGCAGTTCTTC.

The rearrangement joins TRBV6-5 to TRBJ2-5; 7 positions agree with TRBD1. The CDR3 sequence is 15 residues long. Germline V lookup: CDR1 MNHEY, CDR2 SVGAGI. Trimming took 2 bases from V and 3 from J; bases not matched to a gene: 6. CDR3 region: CASSYTTGIKETQYF. DNA for the CDR3: TGTGCCAGCAGTTACACGACAGGGATCAAAGAGACCCAGTACTTC.

V usage is TRBV2 and J usage is TRBJ2-1, with 12 nucleotides matching TRBD2. The J segment lost 7 bases and the V segment lost 11 bases, leaving 9 bases of the junction unmatched. This CDR3 comprises 14 residues. From germline, CDR1 is SNHLY and CDR2 FYNNEI. The CDR3, as DNA: TGTGCCGCGACCGGGACTAGCGGGCGGAATGAGCAGTTCTTC. It specifies CAATGTSGRNEQFF.

The chain employs TRBV7-9 and TRBJ2-1; TRBD2 aligns across 8 bases. J gave up 8 bases and V 5 bases, and 17 bases lay outside the gene matches. Per the germline V gene, CDR1 is SEHNR and CDR2 is FQNEAQ (reference sequence). The CDR3 totals 17 residues. The CDR3 protein is CASSPAGGSGARHEQFF. DNA of the CDR3: TGTGCCAGCAGCCCCGCGGGTGGTAGCGGGGCCAGACATGAGCAGTTCTTC. Together with reference TRBV7-9 and TRBJ2-1, the CDR3 gives the full variable domain: DTGVSQNPRHKITKRGQNVTFRCDPISEHNRLYWYRQTLGQGPEFLTYFQNEAQLEKSRLLSDRFSAERPKGSFSTLEIQRTEQGDSAMYLCASSPAGGSGARHEQFFGPGTRLTVL.

The V gene is TRBV7-8, the J gene TRBJ1-4; D gene unclear. V lost 6 bases and J 8 bases, leaving 10 bases between the germline ends. The germline V gene encodes CDR1 SGHVS and CDR2 FQNEAQ. This CDR3 has 12 amino acids. CDR3 DNA: TGTGCCAGCAGGGCCCCGGGGGAAAAACTGTTTTTT. It yields the protein CASRAPGEKLFF.